These T cell receptor beta chains were read from a single sample in a study of T cell changes during pregnancy in multiple sclerosis. Only in-frame clones appear in the TCRdb table, and some are missing; sequencing was by immunoSEQ multiplex PCR. Among about 40,000 clones listed, about 88% were seen once. The sample consisted of CD4+ T cells from peripheral blood mononuclear cells, taken after pregnancy. The receptors derive from a female donor with multiple sclerosis, enrolled in a pregnancy study. The CDR3 runs from the conserved cysteine through the conserved F or W. The D gene is left open where the match is weak. Clone size appears in some rows only: once, few, many, or a class for an expanded clone.

v_call	j_call	d_call	clone_size	cdr3_nt	cdr3_aa
TRBV18	TRBJ2-5	TRBD1	NA	TGTGCCAGCTCACCCGGGACAGGGAAAGAGACCCAGTACTTC	CASSPGTGKETQYF
TRBV2	TRBJ1-2	TRBD1	NA	TGTGCCAGAGCTTTCCAGGGGGCAGAGTATGGCTACACCTTC	CARAFQGAEYGYTF
TRBV11-1	TRBJ2-5	NA	NA	TGTGCCAGCAGCTTAACTACCCTAAGAGGAGAGACCCAGTACTTC	CASSLTTLRGETQYF
TRBV9	TRBJ1-2	TRBD1	NA	TGTGCCAGCAGCGCCTACGACAGGGGGGAGAGCTATGGCTACACCTTC	CASSAYDRGESYGYTF
TRBV25-1	TRBJ1-1	NA	NA	TGTGCCAGCACCAGTGGGGGGATTGAAGCTTTCTTT	CASTSGGIEAFF
TRBV25-1	TRBJ1-3	NA	NA	TGTGCCAGCACAACACCCTCTGGAAACACCATATATTTT	CASTTPSGNTIYF
TRBV28	TRBJ1-5	NA	NA	TGTGCCAGCAGGGGGGGAGGGCGAGGCAATCAGCCCCAGCATTTT	CASRGGGRGNQPQHF
TRBV7-2	TRBJ1-1	NA	NA	TGTGCCAGCACGACGGGGGGGAACACTGAAGCTTTCTTT	CASTTGGNTEAFF
TRBV5-1	TRBJ2-3	TRBD2	NA	TGCGCCAGCAGCTCCATAGCGGGAGGGCGCACAGATACGCAGTATTTT	CASSSIAGGRTDTQYF
TRBV30	TRBJ2-1	NA	NA	TGTGCCTGGACTGCGGGGCGGTACAATGAGCAGTTCTTC	CAWTAGRYNEQFF
TRBV7-3	TRBJ2-3	NA	few	TGTGCCAGCAGCTTAGGCTGGGCGGATACGCAGTATTTT	CASSLGWADTQYF
TRBV7-3	TRBJ2-3	NA	NA	TGTGCCAGCAGCTTTAGCGGACGCACAGATACGCAGTATTTT	CASSFSGRTDTQYF
TRBV27	TRBJ2-1	TRBD1	NA	TGTGCCAGCAGTTCCGGGACAGGGCGAGAGCAGTTCTTC	CASSSGTGREQFF
TRBV7-9	TRBJ1-2	NA	NA	TGTGCCAGCAGCTTACGGACAGCCTATGGCTACACCTTC	CASSLRTAYGYTF
TRBV7-2	TRBJ2-3	TRBD2	few	TGTGCCAGCAGCGCAACTAGCGGGACGGCAGATACGCAGTATTTT	CASSATSGTADTQYF
TRBV2	TRBJ2-5	NA	NA	TGTGCCAGCAGTGAAAGAGGGCAGCCTCAAGAGACCCAGTACTTC	CASSERGQPQETQYF
TRBV29-1	TRBJ2-3	TRBD1	NA	TGCAGCGTATCGGACAGGGGAAACACAGATACGCAGTATTTT	CSVSDRGNTDTQYF
TRBV2	TRBJ2-6	NA	NA	TGTGCCAGCAGTGAAATTGTAATATCTGGGGCCAACGTCCTGACTTTC	CASSEIVISGANVLTF
TRBV9	TRBJ2-1	NA	NA	TGTGCCAGCAGCGCCCTCTTGGGAGATGCAAATGAGCAGTTCTTC	CASSALLGDANEQFF
TRBV4-1	TRBJ2-5	TRBD1	NA	TGCGCCAGCAGCCAAGCCCTCGACAGGGTGAGGCTGGAGACCCAGTACTTC	CASSQALDRVRLETQYF
TRBV7-9	TRBJ2-1	NA	NA	TGTGCCAGCAGCTTAACGGCGGCGTACAATGAGCAGTTCTTC	CASSLTAAYNEQFF
TRBV10-2	TRBJ1-1	NA	NA	TGCGCCAGCAGTGCACAGTCGAACACTGAAGCTTTCTTT	CASSAQSNTEAFF
TRBV7-9	TRBJ2-2	NA	once	TGTGCCAGCAGCTTATCGAGGGACACCGGGGAGCTGTTTTTT	CASSLSRDTGELFF
TRBV4-3	TRBJ2-7	TRBD1	NA	TGCGCCAGCAGCTTGGGACAGGGGCCCTACGAGCAGTACTTC	CASSLGQGPYEQYF
TRBV27	TRBJ1-1	TRBD1	NA	TGTGCCAGCAGTTATGGGACAGGGGTGGGCACTGAAGCTTTCTTT	CASSYGTGVGTEAFF
TRBV4-2	TRBJ2-1	TRBD1	NA	TGTGCCAGCAGCCAAGAGACAGGGATCTTCTACAATGAGCAGTTCTTC	CASSQETGIFYNEQFF
TRBV5-1	TRBJ2-1	TRBD2	NA	TGCGCCAGCAGCCCAACCGGGCGGGGGGACAATGAGCAGTTCTTC	CASSPTGRGDNEQFF
TRBV6-1	TRBJ1-4	NA	NA	TGTGCCAGCAGTGAAGGGGCTCTGACTGAAAAACTGTTTTTT	CASSEGALTEKLFF
TRBV9	TRBJ2-1	TRBD2	NA	TGTGCCAGCAGCGTAAGGCTAGCGGGAGATGGGGAGCAGTTCTTC	CASSVRLAGDGEQFF
TRBV18	TRBJ2-3	NA	NA	TGTGCCAGCTCACCCTGGACTAGCACAGATACGCAGTATTTT	CASSPWTSTDTQYF
TRBV6-1	TRBJ1-1	NA	once	TGTGCCAGCAGTGGAGCCCTCGGACAGAACACTGAAGCTTTCTTT	CASSGALGQNTEAFF
TRBV9	TRBJ2-4	NA	NA	TGTGCCAGCAGCCCCCCGGAGCAGGGCGGCAAAAACATTCAGTACTTC	CASSPPEQGGKNIQYF
TRBV28	TRBJ2-3	NA	NA	TGTGCCAGCAGTTTAGGGCGGGGATGGCGCACAGATACGCAGTATTTT	CASSLGRGWRTDTQYF
TRBV19	TRBJ2-5	NA	NA	TGTGCCAGTAGTATACAGGGAGAGACCCAGTACTTC	CASSIQGETQYF
TRBV5-1	TRBJ2-2	NA	NA	TGCGCCAGCAGCTTGGACAGATCAGACACCGGGGAGCTGTTTTTT	CASSLDRSDTGELFF
TRBV28	TRBJ2-7	TRBD1	NA	TGTGCCAGCATTCCGGGACAGGGAATGGGCGAGCAGTACTTC	CASIPGQGMGEQYF
TRBV10-3	TRBJ2-5	NA	NA	TGTGCCATCAGTGATTCGGGGTACCAAGAGACCCAGTACTTC	CAISDSGYQETQYF
TRBV5-1	TRBJ1-2	TRBD1	NA	TGCGCCAGCAGCCCCGGACAGGAGTCCTATGGCTACACCTTC	CASSPGQESYGYTF
TRBV29-1	TRBJ1-1	NA	NA	TGCGGGGGACTGATGAACACTGAAGCTTTCTTT	CGGLMNTEAFF
TRBV7-9	TRBJ1-1	NA	NA	TGTGCCAGCAGCCCGTTGGGGGCGAGGGGAAACACTGAAGCTTTCTTT	CASSPLGARGNTEAFF
TRBV5-4	TRBJ2-5	NA	NA	TGTGCCAGCAGCGACGCTCGGACTGCCGAAGAGACCCAGTACTTC	CASSDARTAEETQYF
TRBV7-2	TRBJ1-1	TRBD1	NA	TGTGCCAGCAGCTTAGGAGGGGGCGCGGGAGCTTTCTTT	CASSLGGGAGAFF
TRBV18	TRBJ1-1	NA	few	TGTGCCAGCTCACCTGACATGAACACTGAAGCTTTCTTT	CASSPDMNTEAFF